This paragraph covers one T cell receptor beta chain sequence. Its cognate antigen is unknown. The length of the CDR3 is 14 residues. With V trimmed by 3 bases and J by 4 bases, 9 bases remained unmatched. In germline, CDR1 is SQVTM, CDR2 ANQGSEA. There were at least 5.5 micrograms of total RNA extracted from every sample. A J-beta primer mix and a sample-barcoded 5' primer were used in a second PCR of roughly 7 to 12 cycles. TCRdb itself ran the 5' RACE reads through MiXCR, one entry per CDR3 protein. The profile shows more than 800,000 distinct CDR3 sequences, under 55% of them singletons. This sample is part of a study of blood T cells in healthy people across ages. Findings and caveats of the study: Among T cells, TCR beta diversity per million cells dropped roughly linearly as age rose.

What was sequenced was blood. The rearrangement uses TRBV29-1 and TRBJ2-7; TRBD1 matches at 7 bases. The sequence was collected from a woman aged 55-69 years in good health. CDR3 DNA: TGCAGCGTTGAGCTGGACGGCAGGGGGTACGAGCAGTACTTC. Translating gives CSVELDGRGYEQYF.